This TCR beta chain was retrieved from a study of vaccination and CD4 T cells after COVID-19. CDR3 length: 17 amino acids. Looked up from germline, CDR1 is LNHNV and CDR2 is YYDKDF (reference sequence). With 2 bases removed from V and 2 bases from J, the gap between germline ends came to 16 bases. Described treatment: approximately nine-day PBMC culture with coronavirus spike peptide pools or control peptides (ViraFEST assay). This clonotype has just a few counts. The antigen is not known. The assay that was used to sequence DNA from cultured CD4+ T cells was the Oncomine TCR Beta short-read assay. TCRdb ran MiXCR on the PCR reads and lists one entry per CDR3 protein. The repertoire holds approximately 6,000 distinct CDR3 sequences, with roughly 60% as singletons.

The V gene is TRBV15, the J gene TRBJ1-5; D call uncertain. The source is a human donor who had recovered from COVID-19. Sequencing used CD4+ T cells from blood, cultured in vitro. CDR3 bases: TGTGCCACCAGCAGACCACGCCTGGGAGTCGGCAATCAGCCCCAGCATTTT. This codes for CATSRPRLGVGNQPQHF.